This section outlines one T cell receptor (beta chain) sequence together with its context. The antigen is undetermined. This record belongs to a study of cytomegalovirus exposure and HLA in healthy donors. Study-wide results and caveats: Researchers catalogued roughly 150 TCR beta chains as cytomegalovirus-associated.

The V and J ends lost 4 bases and 2 bases respectively, with 16 bases between them. CDR1 is SGHTA and CDR2 is FQGNSA in the germline V gene. This CDR3 is built from 16 residues. With 60 Vbeta and 13 Jbeta primers, the PCR was carried out. This table comes from immunoSEQ multiplex PCR, and its TCRdb copy is limited to in-frame clones, with some not included. The sample contains about 160,000 clones, approximately 76% of which appear only once. This sequence originates from a man aged 55 to 69 in good health and CMV-seronegative. This sequence joins TRBV7-2 and TRBJ2-3, with D possibly TRBD1 on 5 matching bases. Sequencing was done on a sample of PBMCs. CDR3 sequence: CASSSILDKYTDTQYF. The DNA for the CDR3 is TGTGCCAGCAGCTCGATCTTGGACAAATACACAGATACGCAGTATTTT.